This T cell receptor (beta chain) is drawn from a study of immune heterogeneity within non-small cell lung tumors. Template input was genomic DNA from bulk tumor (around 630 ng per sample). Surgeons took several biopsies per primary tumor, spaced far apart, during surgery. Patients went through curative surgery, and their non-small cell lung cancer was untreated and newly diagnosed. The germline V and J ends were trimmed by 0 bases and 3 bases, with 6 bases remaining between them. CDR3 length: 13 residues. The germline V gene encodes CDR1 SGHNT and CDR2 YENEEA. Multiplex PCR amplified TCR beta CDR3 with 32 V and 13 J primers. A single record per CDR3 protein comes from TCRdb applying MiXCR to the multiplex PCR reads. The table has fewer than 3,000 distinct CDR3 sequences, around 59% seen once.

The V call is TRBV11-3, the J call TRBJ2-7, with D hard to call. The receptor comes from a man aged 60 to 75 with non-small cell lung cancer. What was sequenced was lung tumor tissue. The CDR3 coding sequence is TGTGCCAGCAGCTTAGAACGGTACTACGAGCAGTACTTC. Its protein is CASSLERYYEQYF.